These 2 T cell receptor beta chains came from one sample sequenced in a study of human T cells and chemical hapten exposure. In TCRdb, the RACE reads were re-called with MiXCR into one record per CDR3 protein. The sample yields 70,000 to 75,000 distinct CDR3 sequences, 25% to 40% seen once. Time point: patch test 1, 2 weeks after DPC sensitization. As for treatment: therapeutic diphenylcyclopropenone sensitization with weekly scalp DPC. Here the sequenced sample was whole blood, taken in connection with sensitization to the hapten diphenylcyclopropenone (DPC). The receptors shown here come from a man aged 40-49 years with alopecia areata. Some clones in this sample may be carry-over from other donors' samples.

A few counts support this clonotype. The chain uses TRBV27 and TRBJ2-3; possible D gene TRBD1, 5 bases. V shed 5 bases and J shed 2 bases, with 11 bases lying between them. Germline V gene data show CDR1 as MNHEY and CDR2 as SMNVEV (reference sequence). The CDR3 is 14 amino acids. The CDR3 nucleotides are TGTGCCAGCAGTCCGAGACAGTACACAGATACGCAGTATTTT. Its protein is CASSPRQYTDTQYF.

This clonotype was observed a handful of times. The chain joins TRBV6-4 to TRBJ2-3, with unresolved D. The CDR3 extends over 14 amino acids. V shed 6 bases and J shed 0 bases, with 10 bases lying between them. Germline loops: CDR1 MRHNA, CDR2 SNTAGT. This chain's CDR3 is CASSVETSTDTQYF. In nucleotides, the CDR3 is TGTGCCAGCAGCGTCGAGACCAGCACAGATACGCAGTATTTT.